One T cell receptor beta chain is described in this entry. What this receptor recognizes is not known. No base qualities exist here, and no much larger clone lies one base off it. There are 17 amino acids in the CDR3, from cysteine to phenylalanine inclusive. Only the CDR3 DNA stays, 51 bases, in frame from base 1. CDR1 WSHSY and CDR2 SAAADI were looked up in the germline V gene. Trimming leaves V shorter by 0 bases and J shorter by 0 bases, with the junction holding 4 bases beyond the gene matches. In total, roughly 670 healthy bone marrow donors made up the cohort. Cohort members were all nominally healthy when sampled, although unrecorded immune exposures were likely present. The donor tested CMV seronegative, placing the donor among the 352 seronegative members of the cohort. A peripheral blood sample was collected from each donor, and TCR beta sequencing was performed on peripheral blood mononuclear cells. Genomic DNA was extracted from the blood cell samples with the Qiagen DNeasy Blood Extraction Kit.

Library creation used the immunoSEQ multiplex PCR assay. The multiplex PCR relied on a mix of 60 forward primers for TCR Vbeta segments and 13 reverse primers for TCR Jbeta segments. The CDR3 region of rearranged TCR beta genes was amplified from genomic DNA by a multiplex PCR assay. Amplified TCR beta libraries were sequenced as 87-base-pair reads on the Illumina HiSeq System. The original methods were these. In a later analysis, tens of millions of unique TCR beta chains were counted across the roughly 670 repertoires, and approximately 9.9 million of these chains were shared by at least two donors. To remove PCR and sequencing errors, raw reads were error-corrected and collapsed into unique sequences using a nearest-neighbor algorithm that merged closely related sequences. Alignment of CDR3 sequences to IMGT reference sequences was used to assign V, D and J gene segments. For a sequence to be retained, a match of at least six nucleotides to both a V gene segment and a J gene segment was required. Rearrangements were called productive when the CDR3 lacked stop codons and stayed in frame with V and J; all others were non-productive. CDR3 was defined according to IMGT convention as the region running from the second conserved V-encoded cysteine to the conserved J-encoded phenylalanine. The earlier analysis of 500 to 650 of the donors excluded any sequence lacking an unambiguous match to a single V gene segment. An earlier analysis of several hundred of the donors classified V segments as functional when productive rearrangements were above 56.7% and as segregating when the standard deviation between donors was above 5%. A statistical classification framework was developed to diagnose cytomegalovirus status using the catalog of TCR beta chain sequences. In a later analysis, TCR nucleotide sequences were compared against IMGT/GENE-DB human TR gene sequences so that V and J genes could be assigned. Using the TCRdist pipeline, a later analysis assigned CDR3 sequences along with most-parsimonious VDJ recombination scenarios. In a later analysis, every TCR beta chain was defined by the combination of its CDR3 amino acid sequence and its V-gene family, and reads without a unique V-gene family were dropped. A later analysis removed 550 to 650 highly shared, low-generation-probability nucleotide sequences to deal with suspected cross-contamination and a sequencing artifact. In a later analysis, a clonal expansion index was calculated for each public chain from normalized within-repertoire ranks of inferred template counts. A later analysis computed generation probabilities with a VDJ recombination model fitted to out-of-frame rearrangements, and checked the results against IGoR. Hypergeometric tests were used in a later analysis to score TCR-TCR, TCR-HLA and TCR-CMV co-occurrence, with a repertoire-size bias correction applied to the TCR pairs. In a later analysis, false discovery rates were estimated by permuting HLA or CMV assignments 20 times. In a later analysis, co-occurring TCRs were grouped using DBSCAN, with TCRdist sequence similarity added in when clustering inside HLA-allele-positive subsets. Repertoires with fewer than 30,000 or more than 120,000 public chains, plus five repertoires with anomalous nucleotide sharing, were excluded from co-occurrence clustering. In its TCRdb copy, this immuneACCESS table keeps in-frame sequences only and misses some clones. Where compared with another copy, unresolved V genes explain less than half of these, and the others have no known cause. D and trimming come from the DNA, and the V and J calls and clone size come from that table. Across this sample there are under 150,000 clones, with 81% seen only once. The ten largest account for about 0.71% of the sample.

This record belongs to a study of cytomegalovirus exposure and HLA in healthy donors (dated by TCRdb to 2017 to 2019). A note on the overall study: An earlier analysis of roughly 500 of the donors reported roughly 300 Gb of sequence data and approximately 120 million unique TCR beta sequences obtained from about 170 million T cells. The study combined high-throughput TCR immunosequencing, statistical association of individual TCRs with disease status, and machine learning to predict cytomegalovirus infection status. A later genetic analysis used genome-wide SNP genotypes for about three fifths of the roughly 700 donors, treating that subset as a discovery cohort. Among 350 to 400 genotyped donors of the cohort, an average of approximately 240,000 unique TCR beta nucleotide sequences were sequenced per donor, 15% to 20% of them non-productive. Among the approximately 420 genotyped donors, roughly 80% belonged to the genetic ancestry cluster associated with self-reported Caucasian donors. Using immunosequencing, the study profiled T cell repertoires from 640 or so subjects and related those repertoires to cytomegalovirus serostatus. In a later analysis, previously published TCR beta repertoires from 550 to 700 donors were re-analyzed and high-resolution HLA genotyping was added so that TCR occurrence patterns could be studied. An earlier analysis of 587 of the donors used high-throughput TCR beta sequencing to judge whether each TCR beta V gene segment behaved as functional or pseudogenic. The aim of the study was to test whether cataloging public T cell receptors could identify signatures of past pathogen exposure. Because of strong linkage in the cohort, five DR-DQ haplotypes were treated as single units for association and clustering. All discovery cohort repertoires had been generated on a single sequencing platform. Besides the first cohort of roughly 640 subjects, a separate validation cohort made up of 120 different subjects was used. About 310 gigabases of sequencing data and tens of millions of unique TCR sequences were included in an early release covering 550 to 800 HLA-typed donors. HLA typing covered class I and class II loci at four-digit resolution. Typing coverage differed by locus: A, B, C, DRB1 and DQB1 were typed in roughly 620-640 donors, DQA1 in around 500, DPA1 in 600 to 610, and DPB1 in just under 480. Donor age, sex, ethnicity and CMV serostatus were collected together with the repertoire data. In the later analysis, no new phenotypic data were used to find candidate immune exposures; instead, reliance was placed on TCR beta sequences and their occurrence across donors.

Points the paper makes about the study in general: In a later genetic analysis, a missense DCLRE1C variant was associated with V-gene and J-gene trimming of TCR beta chains, and the association was replicated in an independent cohort. Most TCR sequences were observed very rarely across donors, whereas some public TCRs were present in many individuals. Three of the identified cytomegalovirus-associated TCR beta chains were confirmed in vitro to be specific for cytomegalovirus antigens. According to a later analysis, parvovirus B19, influenza, CMV and Epstein-Barr virus appeared linked to several top co-occurrence clusters. Because HLA typing was unavailable for some donors at each locus, only the typed subset was used in association tests. The authors suggested that the approach could potentially be extended to other disease states and immunological phenotypes. In a later analysis, TCR association rates were found to vary across HLA loci, with the most associated TCRs seen for DRB1 alleles and the fewest for HLA-C alleles. A further reported finding was that TCR beta sequences accurately predicted the HLA-A and HLA-B alleles for most subjects in the first cohort. In a later analysis, HLA-associated TCR beta chains were found to be more clonally expanded and to have lower generation probabilities than equally common non-associated chains. Correlated functional status among segregating V segments might be attributable to linkage disequilibrium, but an unknown experimental factor could not be ruled out. Specific HLA alleles were associated with around 18,000 TCR beta sequences at a false discovery rate of 0.05 in a later analysis. Presence/absence analyses assumed roughly uniform sequencing depth across donors, an assumption that may not hold. Compared with the roughly 700-donor mean, donors in an Asian-associated ancestry cluster had fewer N-insertions in productive TCRs, according to a later genetic analysis. The sequencing pipeline was judged likely to have produced a cluster of highly shared sequence variants as a technical artifact. The study gave a list of about 170 TCR beta chains associated with cytomegalovirus. The earlier analysis of 450 to 700 of the donors excluded approximately 15 rarely observed V segments, including chromosome 9 orphons, because counts were too low. Most CMV-associated TCR beta chains appeared to be HLA-restricted in a later analysis, and the HLA associations seemed to be driven largely by CMV exposure. In this cohort, only TCR beta chains were sequenced, and detectable features were limited by the absence of alpha or paired-chain data. The classifier was reported to diagnose cytomegalovirus status with high specificity and sensitivity in both the original and validation cohorts. Some IMGT-functional V segments, including TRBV6-2 and TRBV6-3, could not be distinguished by the 87-base-pair reads and were therefore excluded. For the cohort, immune exposure information was limited to CMV serostatus. Assigning TCR associations to individual alleles was difficult when HLA alleles, especially DR and DQ, strongly co-occurred. In an earlier analysis of 450 to 750 of the donors, most TCR beta V segments appeared in productive rearrangements about 87% or about 30% of the time, broadly matching IMGT annotations.

The sequence was collected from a man between 18 and 35 years old in good health and CMV-seronegative. The material sequenced was PBMCs. Recombination linked TRBV10-2 to TRBJ2-2, and 7 bases in between align with TRBD1. The DNA reads TGCGCCAGCAGTGAGTCGGGGACAGCCGCGAACACCGGGGAGCTGTTTTTT. It codes for CASSESGTAANTGELFF.